The clone carrying this T cell receptor beta chain was seen at least ten times. What it recognizes is unknown. The sample is drawn from a study of T-cell memory formation after mild COVID-19. For the study at large: For the most part, TCR clusters were specific to one donor. Study-level points and caveats: The authors did not confirm SARS-CoV-2 specificity of second-wave clones peaking day 37. Clones that contracted from day 15 to 85 were balanced CD4/CD8, while later expanders leaned CD4+.

TCRalpha and TCRbeta libraries used 5'RACE with constant-segment primers and UMIs. TCRdb reprocessed the 5' RACE reads with MiXCR, giving one entry per CDR3 protein. Among about 35,000 distinct CDR3 sequences listed, roughly 20% were seen once. The CDR3 spans 16 residues. V trimming: 6 bases; J trimming: 3 bases; junction bases outside the gene matches: 7. The TCR originated in an adult who had mild COVID-19 (a few samples of this study predate the infection). Cell type and time point are not known. The J gene is TRBJ2-3, the V gene TRBV12-3 or TRBV12-4, with 12 bases aligning to TRBD2. The material sequenced was PBMCs or a T cell subset sorted from them (not recorded which). The CDR3 coding sequence is TGTGCCAGCAGGACTAGCGGGAGCTTACTGACAGATACGCAGTATTTT. It codes for CASRTSGSLLTDTQYF.